This T cell receptor (beta chain) was recovered during a study of blood T cells in healthy people across ages. Study-level findings and limits: In the absence of known donor CMV status, changes in expanded clonotypes were possibly confounded. Diversity estimates from one million T cells were considered underestimates. TCR beta diversity was tightly associated with the proportion of naive T cells.

The sample holds many counts of this clonotype. Its antigen is unidentified. The use of a sample-barcoded 5' primer and a J-beta primer mix characterized a second PCR of roughly 7 to 11 cycles. TCRdb re-called the 5' RACE reads with MiXCR, one entry per CDR3 protein. The sample lists roughly 650,000 distinct CDR3 sequences; roughly 30% were seen once. This receptor was identified in a woman at least 80 years old in good health. The sequenced sample consisted of blood.

This CDR3 reads CASSLGQGIADTQYF. The CDR3 DNA is TGTGCCAGCAGCTTAGGACAGGGGATTGCAGATACGCAGTATTTT. The V gene is TRBV7-9, the J gene TRBJ2-3, with TRBD1 matching over 8 bases. CDR3 length: 15 amino acids. Per the germline V gene, CDR1 is SEHNR and CDR2 is FQNEAQ (reference sequence). V lost 1 base and J lost 4; bases outside the gene matches: 4. Drawing the rest from reference TRBV7-9 and TRBJ2-3, the complete variable domain is DTGVSQNPRHKITKRGQNVTFRCDPISEHNRLYWYRQTLGQGPEFLTYFQNEAQLEKSRLLSDRFSAERPKGSFSTLEIQRTEQGDSAMYLCASSLGQGIADTQYFGPGTRLTVL.